The 21 T cell receptor beta chains below were found in one sample sequenced in a study of T cell responses to AZD1222 COVID-19 vaccine. The protocol was immunoSEQ multiplex PCR, while the TCRdb copy is restricted to in-frame clones and leaves out a portion. In the table there are around 200,000 clones, 85% to 95% of which are singletons. The material sequenced was peripheral blood, taken 28 days after the second AZD1222 dose. The receptors stem from an adult who received the AZD1222 COVID-19 vaccine.

V and J are TRBV19 and TRBJ1-5; D gene uncertain. V lost 11 bases and J 5 bases, leaving 16 bases between the germline ends. From germline, CDR1 is LNHDA and CDR2 SQIVND (reference sequence). The CDR3 is 13 amino acids. CDR3 nucleotides: TGTGCCTGTTCGTCCGGCCGTGATCAGCCCCAGCATTTT. Its translation: CACSSGRDQPQHF.

The genes are TRBV12-3 or TRBV12-4 and TRBJ1-2; D possibly corresponds to TRBD1 (5 bases). Trimming took 3 bases from V and 10 from J, leaving 9 bases between them. The CDR3 spans 11 residues. In DNA, the CDR3 is TGTGCCAGCAGTTTGAGGGGTGCCTACACCTTC. Amino acids: CASSLRGAYTF.

In its sample, this clone was seen once. The gene calls are TRBV28 and TRBJ2-2; D unresolved. The germline V gene encodes CDR1 MDHEN and CDR2 SYDVKM. V dropped 2 bases and J dropped 5 bases, with 18 bases sitting between them. The CDR3 consists of 17 residues. In DNA form, the CDR3 reads TGTGCCAGCAGTTTAAATCCCCGTGGGGATGGGACCGGGGAGCTGTTTTTT. Its translation is CASSLNPRGDGTGELFF.

CDR3 in DNA: TGTGCCAGCAGCGCCCTTTCCCCAGAGACCCAGTACTTC. Residues: CASSALSPETQYF. The chain is built from TRBV5-8 and TRBJ2-5; D unclear. The CDR3 length is 13 residues. V was clipped by 4 bases and J by 4 bases, with 11 bases between them. Germline CDR1 and CDR2: SGHTS and YDEGEE.

The chain couples TRBV29-1 to TRBJ1-1, with TRBD1 as a possible D gene (5 bases). CDR1 is SQVTM and CDR2 is ANQGSEA in the germline V gene. The V and J ends lost 7 bases and 5 bases respectively, with 14 bases between them. The CDR3 totals 12 residues. The CDR3 reads CSAGFWGTEAFF. DNA for the CDR3: TGCAGCGCGGGTTTTTGGGGGACTGAAGCTTTCTTT.

This chain connects TRBV12-3 or TRBV12-4 to TRBJ1-1; D not resolved. This CDR3 spans 12 amino acids. With 5 bases removed from V and 0 bases from J, the gap between germline ends came to 4 bases. This CDR3 reads CASSGVNTEAFF. CDR3 bases: TGTGCCAGCAGTGGGGTGAACACTGAAGCTTTCTTT.

CDR3 DNA sequence: TGCGCCAGCAGCTTGGAACCCAATCAGCCCCAGCATTTT. Its protein product is CASSLEPNQPQHF. The chain couples TRBV5-1 to TRBJ1-5; no clear D. Germline V gene lookup returns CDR1 SGHRS and CDR2 YFSETQ. The CDR3 totals 13 residues. The V end lost 0 bases, the J end lost 3 bases, and 4 bases lay between the germline ends.

The V gene is TRBV20-1, the J gene TRBJ1-1; D unclear. Germline CDR1 and CDR2: DFQATT and SNEGSKA (reference sequence). CDR3 size: 11 residues. V lost 5 bases and J lost 5, with 9 bases in between. The DNA for the CDR3 is TGCAGTGCTCGTTTACAGACTGAAGCTTTCTTT. Translation gives CSARLQTEAFF.

This clone occurred once. The rearrangement joins TRBV9 to TRBJ1-6, with D unclear. CDR1 is SGDLS and CDR2 is YYNGEE in the germline V gene. The CDR3 loop spans 14 amino acids. V gave up 0 bases and J gave up 9 bases, with 10 bases separating them. The chain's CDR3 is CASSVGGNASPLHF. CDR3 nucleotide sequence: TGTGCCAGCAGCGTAGGTGGGAACGCTTCACCCCTCCACTTT.

V usage is TRBV2 and J usage is TRBJ2-4, with TRBD1 matching 10 bases. Germline assignment: CDR1 SNHLY and CDR2 FYNNEI. After removal of 5 bases from V and 8 bases from J, the junction contained 3 bases not matched to a gene. The CDR3 sequence is 13 residues long. In DNA, the CDR3 is TGTGCCAGCAGTTCGGGGACAGGGGACATTCAGTACTTC. This encodes CASSSGTGDIQYF.

The chain uses TRBV5-1 and TRBJ2-5; D remains unclear. The V end was cut by 0 bases, the J end by 5 bases, with 14 bases between. Germline-derived CDR1 and CDR2 are SGHRS and YFSETQ. This CDR3 is 15 amino acids long. The CDR3 region is CASSLGAADEETQYF. In DNA, the CDR3 is TGCGCCAGCAGCTTGGGAGCAGCCGACGAGGAGACCCAGTACTTC.

The table lists this clone with a count of one. The chain uses TRBV30 and TRBJ2-2; no clear D gene. The germline V and J ends were trimmed by 0 bases and 7 bases, with 15 bases remaining between them. This CDR3 has 15 residues. Per the germline V gene, CDR1 is GTSNPN and CDR2 is SVGIG (reference sequence). The chain's CDR3 is CAWSVLVKGGGELFF. Here the CDR3 DNA reads TGTGCCTGGAGTGTATTAGTTAAGGGCGGCGGGGAGCTGTTTTTT.

The chain carries TRBV19 and TRBJ2-7; a possible D gene is TRBD2 (6 bases). Looked up from germline, CDR1 is LNHDA and CDR2 is SQIVND (reference sequence). CDR3 length: 15 residues. V was trimmed by 3 bases and J by 4 bases, leaving 16 bases between them. CDR3 protein: CASSMIAAERYEQYF. The CDR3 coding sequence is TGTGCCAGTAGTATGATAGCGGCAGAACGGTACGAGCAGTACTTC.

This chain uses TRBV27 with TRBJ2-2, with TRBD1 as a possible D gene (6 bases). Germline V gene lookup returns CDR1 MNHEY and CDR2 SMNVEV (reference sequence). Trimming took off 5 bases at V and 0 bases at J, with 7 bases between the two ends. The CDR3 sequence is 14 residues long. This CDR3 reads CASSRTANTGELFF. Here the CDR3 DNA reads TGTGCCAGCAGTAGGACAGCGAACACCGGGGAGCTGTTTTTT.

The chain joins TRBV9 to TRBJ2-1; 9 bases fit TRBD2. The CDR3 contains 16 residues. Germline assignment: CDR1 SGDLS and CDR2 YYNGEE. The junction had 7 bases not matched to a gene; V was cut back by 4 bases and J by 2 bases. CDR3 in amino acids: CASSFLTSGPYNEQFF. CDR3 nucleotides: TGTGCCAGCAGCTTTTTGACTAGCGGACCCTACAATGAGCAGTTCTTC.

V gene TRBV4-3 combines with J gene TRBJ2-7; D might be TRBD1 (6 bases). The CDR3 runs to 16 residues. V was clipped by 0 bases and J by 0 bases, with 12 bases between them. CDR1 LGHNA and CDR2 YSLEER come from the germline V gene. The DNA for the CDR3 is TGCGCCAGCAGCCAAGAATGGGACACCGGCTCCTACGAGCAGTACTTC. This encodes CASSQEWDTGSYEQYF.

This clone was counted once. The V gene is TRBV9, the J gene TRBJ1-1, with 7 nucleotides matching TRBD1. The CDR3 contains 14 residues. Looked up from germline, CDR1 is SGDLS and CDR2 is YYNGEE. Unmatched junction bases numbered 3, after V lost 4 bases and J lost 0 bases. CDR3 sequence (DNA): TGTGCCAGCAGCATGGGACAGCTGAACACTGAAGCTTTCTTT. Protein product: CASSMGQLNTEAFF.

V usage is TRBV27 and J usage is TRBJ2-7; tentatively, D is TRBD2 (5 bases). Trimming took off 6 bases at V and 0 bases at J, with 21 bases between the two ends. This CDR3 is 17 amino acids long. Per the germline V gene, CDR1 is MNHEY and CDR2 is SMNVEV (reference sequence). The CDR3 nucleotides are TGTGCCAGCAGCAGGTTGTTTGAGGGTCTACTCTCCTACGAGCAGTACTTC. It is translated as CASSRLFEGLLSYEQYF.

This clone was recorded only once. CDR3 bases: TGTGCCACCAGTGCTCACCGGGCCGACGGCATCAATGAGCAGTTCTTC. It encodes CATSAHRADGINEQFF. V gene TRBV24-1 combines with J gene TRBJ2-1; D call uncertain. CDR3 length equals 16 residues. Germline V gene data show CDR1 as KGHDR and CDR2 as SFDVKD. V gave up 5 bases and J gave up 6 bases, with 19 bases separating them.

This chain joins TRBV11-1 and TRBJ1-4, with 7 positions matching TRBD1. The germline gives CDR1 SGHAT, CDR2 FQDESV (reference sequence). The CDR3 contains 14 residues. V lost 5 bases and J lost 5; bases outside the gene matches: 5. The CDR3 region has the DNA TGTGCCAGCAGCCGACAGGGAGGCAATGAAAAACTGTTTTTT. Protein: CASSRQGGNEKLFF.

The chain uses TRBV7-2 and TRBJ2-3; 12 bases agree with TRBD2. This CDR3 has 15 residues. Germline loops: CDR1 SGHTA, CDR2 FQGNSA. V was pared by 4 bases and J by 5 bases, with 4 bases of the junction left unmatched. The CDR3 nucleotides are TGTGCCAGCAGCTCGCTAGCGGGGGGGCAAGATACGCAGTATTTT. Its translation is CASSSLAGGQDTQYF.